These 28 T cell receptor beta chains share one sample of origin, sequenced in a study of neoadjuvant anti-PD-1 for oral cavity cancer. Profiling relied on immunoSEQ multiplex PCR, and the TCRdb table lists in-frame clones only, not all of them. The repertoire holds around 17,000 clones, with around 62% as singletons. Here the sequenced sample was PBMCs, taken before nivolumab (anti-PD-1) treatment. The receptors shown here come from a person aged 35-79 years with oral cavity squamous cell carcinoma.

The table lists this clone with a few counts. The V call is TRBV2, the J call TRBJ1-1, with a possible D match to TRBD1 (6 bases). This CDR3 is built from 11 residues. The V end was cut by 8 bases, the J end by 7 bases, with 11 bases between. Germline V gene lookup returns CDR1 SNHLY and CDR2 FYNNEI. CDR3 sequence: CASGQMDEAFF. CDR3 DNA sequence: TGTGCCAGCGGACAGATGGATGAAGCTTTCTTT.

This chain links TRBV7-8 with TRBJ1-5; D is possibly TRBD1 (5 bases). V gave up 8 bases and J gave up 2 bases, with 16 bases separating them. CDR1 is SGHVS, CDR2 FQNEAQ, per germline. The CDR3 has 15 residues. CDR3 coding DNA: TGTGCCAGCGGGGACGGGGAATCTCGCAATCAGCCCCAGCATTTT. Translated, it gives CASGDGESRNQPQHF.

This clone was detected only once. The CDR3 loop reads CASSLGINKNIQYF. CDR3 coding DNA: TGTGCCAGCAGCTTAGGAATAAACAAAAACATTCAGTACTTC. The V and J genes are TRBV5-6 and TRBJ2-4; D call uncertain. The V end lost 2 bases, the J end lost 3 bases, and 9 bases lay between the germline ends. Germline loops: CDR1 SGHDT, CDR2 YYEEEE. CDR3 length equals 14 residues.

The chain employs TRBV5-1 and TRBJ2-3, with 9 bases lining up with TRBD2. The V gene end was trimmed by 0 bases and the J gene end by 4 bases; junction bases not matched to a gene: 6. Germline lookup yields CDR1 SGHRS and CDR2 YFSETQ. This CDR3 contains 16 residues. The CDR3 region has the DNA TGCGCCAGCAGCTTGGGCCTAGCGGGACCCCCAGATACGCAGTATTTT. This codes for CASSLGLAGPPDTQYF.

The table lists this clone with a few counts. V gene TRBV7-2 combines with J gene TRBJ2-7; 7 bases fit TRBD2. Per germline, CDR1 SGHTA and CDR2 FQGNSA. J gave up 6 bases and V 5 bases, and 7 bases lay outside the gene matches. CDR3 length: 13 amino acids. In DNA, the CDR3 is TGTGCCAGCAGCGTCAAAAGCGGGATCGAGCAGTACTTC. Protein product: CASSVKSGIEQYF. The variable domain in full, completed from reference TRBV7-2 and TRBJ2-7, reads GAGVSQSPSNKVTEKGKDVELRCDPISGHTALYWYRQSLGQGLEFLIYFQGNSAPDKSGLPSDRFSAERTGGSVSTLTIQRTQQEDSAVYLCASSVKSGIEQYFGPGTRLTVT.

The genes are TRBV10-2 and TRBJ2-7; D gene unclear. V was clipped by 8 bases and J by 3 bases, with 14 bases between them. The CDR3 totals 13 residues. The germline gives CDR1 WSHSY, CDR2 SAAADI. For the CDR3, the DNA is TGCGCCAGCGGTCAAAGCCCCTTCTACGAGCAGTACTTC. It specifies CASGQSPFYEQYF.

The chain links TRBV6-6 to TRBJ2-7; 8 bases are a match to TRBD2. V lost 4 bases and J lost 5; bases outside the gene matches: 10. Per germline, CDR1 MNHNY and CDR2 SVGAGI (reference sequence). This CDR3 has 15 residues. The CDR3 region has the DNA TGTGCCAGCAGTTCCCCGGGGGGGGGTCTCCACGAGCAGTACTTC. Protein sequence: CASSSPGGGLHEQYF.

This clone showed up just a few times. The chain uses TRBV9 and TRBJ2-7, with unresolved D. CDR3 size: 14 residues. Deletions cut 0 bases from V and 3 bases from J, with 10 bases between. Per the germline V gene, CDR1 is SGDLS and CDR2 is YYNGEE. The DNA for the CDR3 is TGTGCCAGCAGCGTAGGTGAATTCTTCTACGAGCAGTACTTC. Amino acids: CASSVGEFFYEQYF.

The V gene is TRBV5-1, the J gene TRBJ2-6; D remains ambiguous. CDR1 and CDR2 from the germline V gene are SGHRS and YFSETQ. This CDR3 has 14 residues. V lost 0 bases, J lost 3 bases, and 4 bases lay in between. CDR3 DNA sequence: TGCGCCAGCAGCTTGGAGGTTGGGGCCAACGTCCTGACTTTC. This encodes CASSLEVGANVLTF. Full variable domain (outside the CDR3, taken from reference TRBV5-1 and TRBJ2-6): KAGVTQTPRYLIKTRGQQVTLSCSPISGHRSVSWYQQTPGQGLQFLFEYFSETQRNKGNFPGRFSGRQFSNSRSEMNVSTLELGDSALYLCASSLEVGANVLTFGAGSRLTVL.

The J gene is TRBJ2-7, the V gene TRBV13, with TRBD1 matching over 11 bases. Germline CDR1 and CDR2: PRHDT and FYEKMQ (reference sequence). The CDR3 length is 16 residues. Trimming cost V 5 bases and J 4 bases; bases outside gene matches: 10. CDR3 DNA: TGTGCCAGCAGCCAAAGGACAGGGGGCTCTAAATACGAGCAGTACTTC. It encodes CASSQRTGGSKYEQYF.

The chain has TRBV11-2 and TRBJ2-7; 11 bases fit TRBD2. This CDR3 comprises 15 residues. With V trimmed by 8 bases and J by 1 base, 7 bases remained unmatched. Per germline, CDR1 SGHAT and CDR2 FQNNGV. Written as DNA, the CDR3 is TGTGCCAGCGGATACCTAGCGGGAGGATCCTACGAGCAGTACTTC. This encodes CASGYLAGGSYEQYF.

The V call is TRBV4-1, the J call TRBJ1-1, with D possibly matching TRBD1 (6 bases). The CDR3 has 16 residues. Germline CDR1 MGHRA, CDR2 YSYEKL. The V gene lost 4 bases and the J gene lost 6 bases, with 21 bases spanning the gap. The CDR3, as DNA: TGCGCCAGCAGCCCCCTACCACAGGGCCCCCTGGCTGAAGCTTTCTTT. The encoded protein is CASSPLPQGPLAEAFF.

V is TRBV2 and J is TRBJ1-1; no clear D. The CDR3 runs 13 residues. The V gene lost 4 bases and the J gene lost 10 bases, with 16 bases spanning the gap. Per the germline V gene, CDR1 is SNHLY and CDR2 is FYNNEI. Written as DNA, the CDR3 is TGTGCCAGCAGTGGCGACCCCTCAAGTAGAGCTTTCTTT. The encoded protein is CASSGDPSSRAFF.

The V gene is TRBV11-2, the J gene TRBJ2-1; D is perhaps TRBD1 (7 bases). V was shortened by 0 bases and J by 7 bases, with 13 bases between the two germline ends. The CDR3 sequence is 15 residues long. Germline V gene lookup returns CDR1 SGHAT and CDR2 FQNNGV. The CDR3 spells CASSLDLQGRNEQFF. The CDR3 DNA reads as TGTGCCAGCAGCTTAGACCTACAGGGGAGGAATGAGCAGTTCTTC. Full variable domain (missing parts from reference TRBV11-2 and TRBJ2-1): EAGVAQSPRYKIIEKRQSVAFWCNPISGHATLYWYQQILGQGPKLLIQFQNNGVVDDSQLPKDRFSAERLKGVDSTLKIQPAKLEDSAVYLCASSLDLQGRNEQFFGPGTRLTVL.

The rearrangement uses TRBV5-1 and TRBJ1-1; 7 bases match TRBD1. There are 15 residues in the CDR3. V shed 2 bases, J shed 1 base, and the junction held 5 bases outside the gene matches. From germline, CDR1 is SGHRS and CDR2 YFSETQ. CDR3: CASSLDRVGNTEAFF. The CDR3 DNA sequence: TGCGCCAGCAGCTTAGACAGGGTTGGGAACACTGAAGCTTTCTTT.

This clone occurred a few times. The V call is TRBV5-8, the J call TRBJ1-5; 12 bases agree with TRBD1. V was pared by 3 bases and J by 5 bases, with 3 bases of the junction left unmatched. Germline CDR1 SGHTS, CDR2 YDEGEE. The CDR3 consists of 15 residues. CDR3 DNA: TGTGCCAGCAGCTACGGGACAGGGGGCTATCAGCCCCAGCATTTT. Translated: CASSYGTGGYQPQHF.

V is TRBV28 and J is TRBJ1-2; no reliable D call. The CDR3 spans 14 residues. Trimming left V 5 bases short and J 5 bases short, with 15 bases between. The germline gives CDR1 MDHEN, CDR2 SYDVKM. This CDR3 reads CASSSEMTPYGYTF. The CDR3 nucleotides read TGTGCCAGCAGTAGTGAGATGACACCTTATGGCTACACCTTC.

The V gene is TRBV30, the J gene TRBJ1-5; D call uncertain. There are 13 residues in the CDR3. CDR1 is GTSNPN and CDR2 is SVGIG in the germline V gene (reference sequence). Trimming left V 6 bases short and J 6 bases short, with 15 bases between. Here the CDR3 DNA reads TGTGCCTGTACCCGACAAGCAGGTCAGCCCCAGCATTTT. Amino acids: CACTRQAGQPQHF.

This chain joins TRBV5-4 and TRBJ2-5; 11 bases are a match to TRBD1. CDR1 is SGHNT and CDR2 is YYREEE in the germline V gene (reference sequence). The CDR3 sequence is 15 residues long. With V trimmed by 5 bases and J by 1 base, 4 bases remained unmatched. This chain's CDR3 is CASRRDRGTQETQYF. CDR3 bases: TGTGCCAGCAGACGGGACAGGGGGACCCAAGAGACCCAGTACTTC.

The chain couples TRBV6-1 to TRBJ2-7, with D uncertain. This CDR3 is 13 amino acids long. CDR1 and CDR2 (germline): MNHNS, SASEGT. The germline V and J ends were trimmed by 6 bases and 4 bases, with 13 bases remaining between them. CDR3 region: CASRALDGYEQYF. The CDR3 DNA reads as TGTGCCAGCAGAGCCTTGGACGGTTACGAGCAGTACTTC.

The genes are TRBV6-5 and TRBJ1-3; 8 nucleotides agree with TRBD1. Germline trimming cut 8 bases from V and 0 bases from J; bases unmatched to any gene: 0. The CDR3 is 13 amino acids. In germline, CDR1 is MNHEY, CDR2 SVGAGI. This CDR3 is CASGQGSGNTIYF. The CDR3 DNA reads TGTGCCAGCGGACAGGGCTCTGGAAACACCATATATTTT.

The rearrangement joins TRBV21-1 to TRBJ2-5. TRBV21-1 is annotated as a pseudogene. There are 13 residues in the CDR3. In DNA, the CDR3 is TGTGCCAGCAGCTCTCCCGGGCTAGAGACCCAGTACTTC. Encoded protein: CASSSPGLETQYF.

The CDR3 region is CAIRDSPGLAEGNEQFF. The CDR3 DNA reads TGTGCCATCAGAGATTCGCCGGGACTAGCGGAGGGGAATGAGCAGTTCTTC. The chain carries TRBV10-3 and TRBJ2-1, with 11 bases fitting TRBD2. CDR1 is ENHRY, CDR2 SYGVKD, per germline. CDR3 size: 17 residues. J was trimmed by 7 bases and V by 6 bases; bases with no gene match: 14.

This clone was counted a few times. The chain is built from TRBV5-1 and TRBJ2-2; maybe TRBD1 (6 bases). Deletions cut 4 bases from V and 0 bases from J, with 13 bases between. This CDR3 comprises 16 residues. The germline CDR1 and CDR2 sequences are SGHRS and YFSETQ. DNA for the CDR3: TGCGCCAGCAGCCCCACACAGGGTACGAACACCGGGGAGCTGTTTTTT. Its protein is CASSPTQGTNTGELFF. Full variable domain (missing parts from reference TRBV5-1 and TRBJ2-2): KAGVTQTPRYLIKTRGQQVTLSCSPISGHRSVSWYQQTPGQGLQFLFEYFSETQRNKGNFPGRFSGRQFSNSRSEMNVSTLELGDSALYLCASSPTQGTNTGELFFGEGSRLTVL.

The V gene is TRBV6-5, the J gene TRBJ2-7, with D tentatively TRBD1 or TRBD2 (6 bases each). The germline V gene encodes CDR1 MNHEY and CDR2 SVGAGI. V lost 6 bases and J 5 bases, leaving 14 bases between the germline ends. This CDR3 region has 13 residues. CDR3 residues: CASRQGGSHEQYF. CDR3 DNA: TGTGCCAGCAGGCAAGGGGGGAGCCACGAGCAGTACTTC.

The chain uses TRBV29-1 and TRBJ1-1; D is unresolved. The CDR3 spans 15 residues. Trimming stripped 4 bases from V and 5 bases from J, with 20 bases between. CDR1 is SQVTM, CDR2 ANQGSEA, per germline. The CDR3 bases are TGCAGCGTTGGGGTGGTTGCACTAAGGAAGACTGAAGCTTTCTTT. Its translation: CSVGVVALRKTEAFF.

This chain connects TRBV27 to TRBJ1-1; D remains unclear. This CDR3 has 17 residues. V was clipped by 8 bases and J by 0 bases, with 22 bases between them. Germline CDR1 and CDR2: MNHEY and SMNVEV (reference sequence). CDR3 sequence reads: CASSGRGWYGMNTEAFF. In nucleotides, the CDR3 is TGTGCCAGCTCGGGGAGAGGGTGGTATGGTATGAACACTGAAGCTTTCTTT.

The chain uses TRBV29-1 and TRBJ2-1, with a weak D call TRBD1 (6 bases). V was shortened by 7 bases and J by 4 bases, with 14 bases between the two germline ends. CDR1 and CDR2 from the germline V gene are SQVTM and ANQGSEA. The CDR3 has 13 amino acids. The CDR3 DNA is TGCAGCGCCCTGGGGGCCGGGTACAATGAGCAGTTCTTC. Translating gives CSALGAGYNEQFF.